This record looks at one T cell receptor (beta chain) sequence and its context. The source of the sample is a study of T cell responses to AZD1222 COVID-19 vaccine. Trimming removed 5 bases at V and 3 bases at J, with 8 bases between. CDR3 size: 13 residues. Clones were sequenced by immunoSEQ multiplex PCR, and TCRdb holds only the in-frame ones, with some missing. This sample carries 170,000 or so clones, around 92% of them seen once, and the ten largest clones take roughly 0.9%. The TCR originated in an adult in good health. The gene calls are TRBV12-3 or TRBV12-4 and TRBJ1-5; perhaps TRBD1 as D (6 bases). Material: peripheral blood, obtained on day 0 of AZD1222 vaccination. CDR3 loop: CASSRQANQPQHF. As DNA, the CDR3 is TGTGCCAGCAGTCGACAGGCCAATCAGCCCCAGCATTTT.